A single sample gave rise to the 2 T cell receptor beta chains below, sequenced in a study of OX40 agonist ivuxolimab in advanced cancers. Sequenced by immunoSEQ multiplex PCR; TCRdb stores in-frame clones only, minus some. The table has roughly 56,000 clones, 70% to 80% seen once. The sequenced sample was CD4+ or CD8+ T cells sorted from blood, obtained in a trial of the OX40 agonist ivuxolimab. These receptors came from an adult with an advanced solid tumor such as melanoma, head and neck, liver or kidney cancer.

The chain is built from TRBV28 and TRBJ2-7; 7 nucleotides align to TRBD1. Unmatched junction bases numbered 6, after V lost 3 bases and J lost 4 bases. From germline, CDR1 is MDHEN and CDR2 SYDVKM. The CDR3 sequence is 14 residues long. The CDR3 is CASSLWDRIYEQYF. The CDR3 DNA is TGTGCCAGCAGTTTGTGGGACAGAATATACGAGCAGTACTTC.

This clone appeared a few times. J is TRBJ2-1 and V is TRBV7-3; TRBD2 agrees at 14 bases. The junction had 13 bases not matched to a gene; V was cut back by 1 base and J by 8 bases. The CDR3 spans 19 residues. The germline gives CDR1 SGHTA, CDR2 FQGTGA. The CDR3 is CASSLKLTPRLAGGHEQFF. The CDR3 coding sequence is TGTGCCAGCAGCTTAAAACTAACCCCGCGACTAGCGGGAGGGCATGAGCAGTTCTTC.